This T cell receptor (beta chain) emerged from a study of cytomegalovirus exposure and HLA in healthy donors. Whole-study context: The use of the same platform for the 95 to 150 validation repertoires and the 550 to 850 first-cohort repertoires was reported by a later analysis. Study-wide results and caveats: The tendency of first-cohort TCR clusters to co-occur in the roughly 110 validation repertoires emerged from a later analysis. Many donors carried some public TCRs, although rarity characterized most TCR sequences.

The protocol was immunoSEQ multiplex PCR, while the TCRdb copy is restricted to in-frame clones and leaves out a portion. The table has roughly 63,000 clones, 70% to 90% seen once; the top ten hold 0.95% to 1.5%. About this clone: Its antigen is currently unknown.

The validation cohort, a group of more than 100 subjects, included the donors and was separate from the roughly 620-subject first cohort. What was sequenced was PBMCs. This TCR was sampled from a woman aged 18-29 years in good health and CMV-seronegative.

Written as DNA, the CDR3 is TGCGCCAGCAGCTTGTCCACTGCCAGGCTCACTGAAGCTTTCTTT. This translates into CASSLSTARLTEAFF. The chain employs TRBV5-1 and TRBJ1-1; no clear D gene. V dropped 1 base and J dropped 4 bases, with 14 bases sitting between them. This CDR3 spans 15 amino acids. CDR1 and CDR2 (germline): SGHRS, YFSETQ.